These T cell receptor beta chains were read from a single sample in a study of brain T cells in children with intractable seizures. Generated by immunoSEQ multiplex PCR, the TCRdb table keeps only in-frame clones and is missing some. The sample holds about 340,000 clones, roughly 92% seen once. Here the sequenced sample was peripheral blood, taken about 5 months after surgery. All receptors come from a boy in the first two years of life with tuberous sclerosis and intractable seizures. Each CDR3 is given with its conserved first and last residue. The order of the fields is V gene, D gene, clone size, J gene, CDR3 DNA, CDR3 protein. D genes are given only for firm matches. Rows may omit the clone size; those that give it use once, few, many or a size class.

V gene: TRBV19
D gene: TRBD2
clone size: NA
J gene: TRBJ2-1
CDR3 DNA: TGTGCCAGTAACGCCCCTAGCGGGAGCTACAATGAGCAGTTCTTC
CDR3 protein: CASNAPSGSYNEQFF

V gene: TRBV6-5
D gene: NA
clone size: NA
J gene: TRBJ1-2
CDR3 DNA: TGTGCCAGCAGTTACTCCGGTTATGGCTACACCTTC
CDR3 protein: CASSYSGYGYTF

V gene: TRBV3-1/TRBV3-2
D gene: NA
clone size: NA
J gene: TRBJ2-5
CDR3 DNA: TGTGCCAGCAGCCCCGGACAGTACGGGGAGACCCAGTACTTC
CDR3 protein: CASSPGQYGETQYF

V gene: TRBV23-1
D gene: TRBD1
clone size: once
J gene: TRBJ2-7
CDR3 DNA: TGCGCCAGCAGTCAATCCCTCCGGGACAGGGAAATCGAGCAGTACTTC
CDR3 protein: CASSQSLRDREIEQYF

V gene: TRBV9
D gene: NA
clone size: NA
J gene: TRBJ2-3
CDR3 DNA: TGTGCCAGCAGCGTAGGATTTAACAGAGCTAGCACAGATACGCAGTATTTT
CDR3 protein: CASSVGFNRASTDTQYF

V gene: TRBV11-2
D gene: NA
clone size: NA
J gene: TRBJ2-3
CDR3 DNA: TGTGCCAGCAGCGTCCCTTACGGGCCAGATACGCAGTATTTT
CDR3 protein: CASSVPYGPDTQYF

V gene: TRBV28
D gene: TRBD2
clone size: NA
J gene: TRBJ2-3
CDR3 DNA: TGTGCCAGCAGTTTAGGGTTTAGCGGGAGGGTCACAGATACGCAGTATTTT
CDR3 protein: CASSLGFSGRVTDTQYF

V gene: TRBV5-1
D gene: TRBD1
clone size: NA
J gene: TRBJ1-6
CDR3 DNA: TGCGCCAGCAGCCCGGGACAGGTGGATTCACCCCTCCACTTT
CDR3 protein: CASSPGQVDSPLHF

V gene: TRBV24-1
D gene: NA
clone size: once
J gene: TRBJ2-7
CDR3 DNA: TGTGCCACCAGTGATTTAGGTCTGGGGCAGGGGCCCTACGAGCAGTACTTC
CDR3 protein: CATSDLGLGQGPYEQYF

V gene: TRBV5-1
D gene: TRBD1
clone size: NA
J gene: TRBJ1-4
CDR3 DNA: TGCGCCAGCAGTACTCAGGGGGCCCCTGAAAAACTGTTTTTT
CDR3 protein: CASSTQGAPEKLFF

V gene: TRBV30
D gene: TRBD2
clone size: NA
J gene: TRBJ2-7
CDR3 DNA: TGTGCCTGGAGCCGGACTAGCGGGGGGGACACTGAGCAGTACTTC
CDR3 protein: CAWSRTSGGDTEQYF

V gene: TRBV9
D gene: NA
clone size: NA
J gene: TRBJ1-2
CDR3 DNA: TGTGCCAGCAGCGCAGCCCACCCCTATGGCTACACCTTC
CDR3 protein: CASSAAHPYGYTF

V gene: TRBV6-4
D gene: NA
clone size: NA
J gene: TRBJ2-2
CDR3 DNA: TGTGCCAGCAGTGAAAATAGCGGGAACACCGGGGAGCTGTTTTTT
CDR3 protein: CASSENSGNTGELFF

V gene: TRBV9
D gene: TRBD2
clone size: NA
J gene: TRBJ2-7
CDR3 DNA: TGTGCCAGCAGCGTTAGCGGGGGGCCTACCGAGCAGTACTTC
CDR3 protein: CASSVSGGPTEQYF

V gene: TRBV7-6
D gene: NA
clone size: NA
J gene: TRBJ2-1
CDR3 DNA: TGTGCCAGCAGCTTCCTAGCGTTAGATGAGCAGTTCTTC
CDR3 protein: CASSFLALDEQFF

V gene: TRBV9
D gene: TRBD2
clone size: NA
J gene: TRBJ2-7
CDR3 DNA: TGTGCCAGCAGCCCCAGCGGGAGGGAGCAGTACTTC
CDR3 protein: CASSPSGREQYF

V gene: TRBV6-5
D gene: NA
clone size: NA
J gene: TRBJ2-7
CDR3 DNA: TGTGCCAGCAGTTACATTCCCTCAGCAGGCGAGCAGTACTTC
CDR3 protein: CASSYIPSAGEQYF

V gene: TRBV4-1
D gene: NA
clone size: once
J gene: TRBJ2-7
CDR3 DNA: TGCGCCAGCAGCATCAAGGGGGGGGGAATGGAGCAGTACTTC
CDR3 protein: CASSIKGGGMEQYF

V gene: TRBV24-1
D gene: NA
clone size: NA
J gene: TRBJ1-2
CDR3 DNA: TGTGCCACCAGTGTTGCGGCAGGGGCTGGCTACACCTTC
CDR3 protein: CATSVAAGAGYTF

V gene: TRBV25-1
D gene: NA
clone size: NA
J gene: TRBJ2-2
CDR3 DNA: TGTGCCAGCAGTGACAGGGCTAGGACAGACACCGGGGAGCTGTTTTTT
CDR3 protein: CASSDRARTDTGELFF

V gene: TRBV3-1/TRBV3-2
D gene: NA
clone size: NA
J gene: TRBJ2-3
CDR3 DNA: TGTGCCAGCAGCCAAGATCGCCTTACGCAGTATTTT
CDR3 protein: CASSQDRLTQYF

V gene: TRBV30
D gene: NA
clone size: NA
J gene: TRBJ2-1
CDR3 DNA: TGTGCCTGGAGTGTAGTTTCGGGAGACCTTAGGTTCTTC
CDR3 protein: CAWSVVSGDLRFF

V gene: TRBV3-1/TRBV3-2
D gene: NA
clone size: NA
J gene: TRBJ1-3
CDR3 DNA: TGTGCCAGCAGCCAGGAGGGGTACTCTGGAAACACCATATATTTT
CDR3 protein: CASSQEGYSGNTIYF

V gene: TRBV7-8
D gene: TRBD1
clone size: NA
J gene: TRBJ1-1
CDR3 DNA: TGTGCCAGCAGCTTGCGTCTCGACAGGGAGGGAACTGAAGCTTTCTTT
CDR3 protein: CASSLRLDREGTEAFF

V gene: TRBV4-2
D gene: NA
clone size: NA
J gene: TRBJ2-1
CDR3 DNA: TGTGCCAGCAGCCAAGATGTGGGCGAGCAGTTCTTC
CDR3 protein: CASSQDVGEQFF

V gene: TRBV3-1/TRBV3-2
D gene: TRBD1
clone size: NA
J gene: TRBJ1-2
CDR3 DNA: TGTGCCAGCAGCCAAGTACTCCCTCGACAGGGCACAAATGGCTACACCTTC
CDR3 protein: CASSQVLPRQGTNGYTF

V gene: TRBV6-6
D gene: TRBD1
clone size: NA
J gene: TRBJ2-7
CDR3 DNA: TGTGCCAGCAGTTACTTATGGACAGGGCGGCACGAGCAGTACTTC
CDR3 protein: CASSYLWTGRHEQYF

V gene: TRBV20-1
D gene: NA
clone size: NA
J gene: TRBJ2-1
CDR3 DNA: TGCAGTGCTAGACGGATCAATGAGCAGTTCTTC
CDR3 protein: CSARRINEQFF

V gene: TRBV4-1
D gene: TRBD2
clone size: NA
J gene: TRBJ2-3
CDR3 DNA: TGCGCCAGCAGCCGACGACTAGCGGGTGAAGATACGCAGTATTTT
CDR3 protein: CASSRRLAGEDTQYF

V gene: TRBV5-6
D gene: TRBD1
clone size: NA
J gene: TRBJ2-7
CDR3 DNA: TGTGCCAGCAGCCTGGGACAGAGAAGCTACGAGCAGTACTTC
CDR3 protein: CASSLGQRSYEQYF

V gene: TRBV28
D gene: NA
clone size: NA
J gene: TRBJ2-2
CDR3 DNA: TGTGCCAGCAGTCGTACAGGGAGCAGGTCCACCGGGGAGCTGTTTTTT
CDR3 protein: CASSRTGSRSTGELFF

V gene: TRBV5-1
D gene: TRBD2
clone size: NA
J gene: TRBJ2-3
CDR3 DNA: TGCGCCAGCTCACCTAATAGCGGGAGAGGCACAGATACGCAGTATTTT
CDR3 protein: CASSPNSGRGTDTQYF

V gene: TRBV13
D gene: TRBD1
clone size: NA
J gene: TRBJ1-2
CDR3 DNA: TGTGCCAGCAGCGGCGGGACAGGCCAAAGTAGCTATGGCTACACCTTC
CDR3 protein: CASSGGTGQSSYGYTF

V gene: TRBV24-1
D gene: NA
clone size: few
J gene: TRBJ1-5
CDR3 DNA: TGTGCCACCAGTGATCGGACACTTAGCAATCAGCCCCAGCATTTT
CDR3 protein: CATSDRTLSNQPQHF

V gene: TRBV2
D gene: NA
clone size: NA
J gene: TRBJ2-7
CDR3 DNA: TGTGCCAGCAGTGAACATGGCAGGGGTAACAACTACGAGCAGTACTTC
CDR3 protein: CASSEHGRGNNYEQYF

V gene: TRBV6-6
D gene: NA
clone size: once
J gene: TRBJ2-1
CDR3 DNA: TGTGCCAGCAGTTACTCGATTAGGGAGGGGGACAATGAGCAGTTCTTC
CDR3 protein: CASSYSIREGDNEQFF

V gene: TRBV7-9
D gene: TRBD1
clone size: NA
J gene: TRBJ1-4
CDR3 DNA: TGTGCCAGCAGCCGGACAGGGCACTCTGAAAAACTGTTTTTT
CDR3 protein: CASSRTGHSEKLFF

V gene: TRBV6-5
D gene: NA
clone size: NA
J gene: TRBJ2-7
CDR3 DNA: TGTGCCAGCAGTTACAGCCCGGGACGGTCCTACGAGCAGTACTTC
CDR3 protein: CASSYSPGRSYEQYF

V gene: TRBV3-1/TRBV3-2
D gene: NA
clone size: NA
J gene: TRBJ2-7
CDR3 DNA: TGTGCCAGCAGCCAGGGACACCGGTGGGGCGAGCAGTACTTC
CDR3 protein: CASSQGHRWGEQYF

V gene: TRBV11-3
D gene: TRBD1
clone size: NA
J gene: TRBJ2-7
CDR3 DNA: TGTGCCAGCAGCTTAGGTGACAGGGGCGGCGAGCAGTACTTC
CDR3 protein: CASSLGDRGGEQYF

V gene: TRBV7-8
D gene: NA
clone size: NA
J gene: TRBJ2-7
CDR3 DNA: TGTGCCAGCAGCTTTGGCCGGGTTTACGAGCAGTACTTC
CDR3 protein: CASSFGRVYEQYF

V gene: TRBV30
D gene: TRBD1
clone size: NA
J gene: TRBJ1-6
CDR3 DNA: TGTGCCTGGGGCCAGGGGGTAGGTAATTCACCCCTCCACTTT
CDR3 protein: CAWGQGVGNSPLHF

V gene: TRBV6-1
D gene: NA
clone size: NA
J gene: TRBJ2-1
CDR3 DNA: TGTGCCAGCAGTGAACTGGGAGATGAGCAGTTCTTC
CDR3 protein: CASSELGDEQFF

V gene: TRBV7-9
D gene: NA
clone size: NA
J gene: TRBJ1-2
CDR3 DNA: TGTGCCAGCAGAGCCACCGGGGAGGGCTATGGCTACACCTTC
CDR3 protein: CASRATGEGYGYTF

V gene: TRBV7-3
D gene: TRBD2
clone size: NA
J gene: TRBJ2-1
CDR3 DNA: TGTGCCAGCAGCTTAGGACTAGCGGTTTACAATGAGCAGTTCTTC
CDR3 protein: CASSLGLAVYNEQFF

V gene: TRBV5-6
D gene: NA
clone size: NA
J gene: TRBJ1-1
CDR3 DNA: TGTGCCAGCAGCCGACCTCCCACAGGGCTTCGCACTGAAGCTTTCTTT
CDR3 protein: CASSRPPTGLRTEAFF